A selection of T cell receptor beta chains follows, all from one sample in a study of tissue T cells after allogeneic stem cell transplantation. Clones were read by immunoSEQ multiplex PCR, and TCRdb kept only the in-frame ones, dropping some. This sample has 25,000 to 35,000 clones, with around 86% found just once. The sample in question was blood, obtained before transplantation. The origin of the receptors is a woman between 18 and 49 years old who later had graft-versus-host disease after an allogeneic stem cell transplant. CDR3s include the opening cysteine and the closing phenylalanine or tryptophan. A D gene is named only where the DNA matches it firmly. Clone size, where shown, is once, few, many, or a class for clones that have expanded.

d_gene	v_gene	j_gene	abundance	CDR3nt	CDR3aa
.	TRBV13	TRBJ1-6	few	TGTGCCAGCAGCTTAGGTGCGGGAGGAGTAACCTATAATTCACCCCTCCACTTT	CASSLGAGGVTYNSPLHF
.	TRBV6-2/TRBV6-3	TRBJ2-1	.	TGTGCCAGCAGTTACCTGGGCAACTACAATGAGCAGTTCTTC	CASSYLGNYNEQFF
TRBD1	TRBV11-2	TRBJ2-3	.	TGTGCCAGCAGCTTTCTTCAGGGGGTGACAGATACGCAGTATTTT	CASSFLQGVTDTQYF
.	TRBV9	TRBJ1-4	once	TGTGCCAGCAGCGTAGAGAGACGGTCGCATGAAAAACTGTTTTTT	CASSVERRSHEKLFF
.	TRBV18	TRBJ2-7	.	TGTGCCAGCTCACCCGCTTACGAGCAGTACTTC	CASSPAYEQYF
.	TRBV7-9	TRBJ1-2	.	TGTGCCAGCAGTTACCTACAGGGCCCTCTTGTTGGCTACACCTTC	CASSYLQGPLVGYTF
.	TRBV18	TRBJ1-5	.	TGTGCCAGCTCACCAGGGACACCCCCTCAGCCCCAGCATTTT	CASSPGTPPQPQHF
TRBD1	TRBV12-3/TRBV12-4	TRBJ1-1	.	TGTGCCAGCAGTCGCGGACAGGTTCTTGAAGCTTTCTTT	CASSRGQVLEAFF
.	TRBV11-3	TRBJ2-1	.	TGTGCCAGCAGTTCTAGCGTCGCGACGAGCTCCTACAATGAGCAGTTCTTC	CASSSSVATSSYNEQFF
.	TRBV10-3	TRBJ1-2	few	TGTGCCATCAGTGAGTCTACGGAACGGGACTATGGCTACACCTTC	CAISESTERDYGYTF
TRBD1	TRBV10-3	TRBJ2-7	.	TGTGCCATCAGGACCGGGACAGCCTACGAGCAGTACTTC	CAIRTGTAYEQYF
TRBD1	TRBV24-1	TRBJ1-5	.	TGTGCCACCAGTTTAACAGGGGGTTATCAGCCCCAGCATTTT	CATSLTGGYQPQHF
.	TRBV3-1/TRBV3-2	TRBJ2-6	.	TGTGCCAGCAGCCAAGATCTGGGCTCTGGGGCCAACGTCCTGACTTTC	CASSQDLGSGANVLTF
.	TRBV24-1	TRBJ1-2	.	TGTGCCACCAGTTGGTCGACGGGCGGCTACACCTTC	CATSWSTGGYTF
.	TRBV6-5	TRBJ1-2	.	TGTGCCAGCAGGGCAGGGTTGTGGAACTATGGCTACACCTTC	CASRAGLWNYGYTF
.	TRBV30	TRBJ2-2	.	TGTGCCTGGAGTTATAGGTGGGGTTTGGGGAACACCGGGGAGCTGTTTTTT	CAWSYRWGLGNTGELFF
TRBD1	TRBV16	TRBJ2-7	.	TGTGCCAGCAGCTCCCAGGGGGCACCCTACGAGCAGTACTTC	CASSSQGAPYEQYF
TRBD2	TRBV7-3	TRBJ2-5	.	TGTGCCAGCAGCTTAACCTCTCGACTAGCGGGGGAGACCCAGTACTTC	CASSLTSRLAGETQYF
TRBD1	TRBV5-1	TRBJ1-1	.	TGCGCCAGCAGCTTGGTTAGGGACAGGGACCACACTGAAGCTTTCTTT	CASSLVRDRDHTEAFF
TRBD1	TRBV27	TRBJ1-3	once	TGTGCCAGCAGGTCACAGGGGTCGGGAAACACCATATATTTT	CASRSQGSGNTIYF
TRBD1	TRBV6-2/TRBV6-3	TRBJ1-2	.	TGTGCCAGCAGTTACTCAGGACAGGGGAAAGCTAACTATGGCTACACCTTC	CASSYSGQGKANYGYTF
.	TRBV4-3	TRBJ2-7	.	TGCGCCAGCAGCCGGACAGCTAGCTCCTACGAGCAGTACTTC	CASSRTASSYEQYF
TRBD1	TRBV29-1	TRBJ1-2	few	TGCAGCGTTGACGCGGGACAGAGAGGATATGGCTACACCTTC	CSVDAGQRGYGYTF
.	TRBV2	TRBJ1-1	.	TGTGCCAAGGGGGGCTACAGTAACACTGAAGCTTTCTTT	CAKGGYSNTEAFF
.	TRBV30	TRBJ1-3	.	TGTGCCTGGAGAGTTGACTCTGGAAACACCATATATTTT	CAWRVDSGNTIYF
TRBD2	TRBV5-1	TRBJ2-3	.	TGCGCCAGCAGCCAAGGGACTAGCGGGGGGGCGAGCACAGATACGCAGTATTTT	CASSQGTSGGASTDTQYF
.	TRBV3-1/TRBV3-2	TRBJ1-2	.	TGTGCCAGCAGTCAAAGGGGCAGGAACTATGGCTACACCTTC	CASSQRGRNYGYTF
.	TRBV3-1/TRBV3-2	TRBJ2-1	.	TGTGCCAGCGCCCCCCTTGGACCGAGGGGGTACAATGAGCAGTTCTTC	CASAPLGPRGYNEQFF
.	TRBV10-3	TRBJ2-1	.	TGTGCCATCAGTGAGTTGGATGCGGGAAGCTACTACAATGAGCAGTTCTTC	CAISELDAGSYYNEQFF
.	TRBV29-1	TRBJ1-2	.	TGCAGCGCCTCTTATCAGGGATATGGCTACACCTTC	CSASYQGYGYTF
.	TRBV16	TRBJ1-1	.	TGTGCCAGCAGCCCCTTAGAGAAAACGTCCATGAACACTGAAGCTTTCTTT	CASSPLEKTSMNTEAFF
.	TRBV5-4	TRBJ1-2	.	TGTGCCAGCAGCTTGTCTACAGGGTTAGGATTGCTATATGGCTACACCTTC	CASSLSTGLGLLYGYTF
.	TRBV2	TRBJ1-2	.	TGTGCCAGCAGTGAAACCCCAGAGAGAAGGTCCAACTATGGCTACACCTTC	CASSETPERRSNYGYTF
TRBD2	TRBV7-3	TRBJ2-3	.	TGTGCCAGCAGCCCGGGGACTAGCTTTCCCACAGATACGCAGTATTTT	CASSPGTSFPTDTQYF
.	TRBV25-1	TRBJ1-1	.	TGTGCCAGCAGTGAAGGTCCATTGAACACTGAAGCTTTCTTT	CASSEGPLNTEAFF
.	TRBV12-5	TRBJ2-2	.	TGTGCTAGTGGTTTTAACACCGGGGAGCTGTTTTTT	CASGFNTGELFF
.	TRBV7-8	TRBJ1-1	few	TGTGCCAGCAGCTTTGGGCAGATGAACACTGAAGCTTTCTTT	CASSFGQMNTEAFF
.	TRBV11-2	TRBJ1-1	.	TGTGCCAGCAGCTTTAGAGGGAACACTGAAGCTTTCTTT	CASSFRGNTEAFF
.	TRBV5-1	TRBJ1-2	.	TGCGCCAGCAGTGACGGTAACTATGGCTACACCTTC	CASSDGNYGYTF
TRBD1	TRBV7-9	TRBJ1-2	few	TGTGCCAGCAGCTTTGGACAGGGGGCGAATGGCTACACCTTC	CASSFGQGANGYTF
TRBD1	TRBV10-3	TRBJ2-3	.	TGTGCCATCAGGGAACAGGGGGGCACAGATACGCAGTATTTT	CAIREQGGTDTQYF
TRBD1	TRBV24-1	TRBJ2-1	.	TGTGCCACCAGTGAGTCACAGGGGGCTCTTCCCGATGAGCAGTTCTTC	CATSESQGALPDEQFF
.	TRBV12-3/TRBV12-4	TRBJ2-7	once	TGTGCCAGCAGATTCAGCGGCAGGGAGCAGTACTTC	CASRFSGREQYF
TRBD1	TRBV24-1	TRBJ2-5	.	TGTGCCACCAGTGAGGGGACAGGGGCGGAAGAGACCCAGTACTTC	CATSEGTGAEETQYF
.	TRBV6-1	TRBJ1-5	.	TGTGCCAGCAGTGAATGGGCCGGGAACAATCAGCCCCAGCATTTT	CASSEWAGNNQPQHF
.	TRBV28	TRBJ1-1	.	TGTGCCAGCAGTTTACCCGCAGCCCATAACACTGAAGCTTTCTTT	CASSLPAAHNTEAFF
TRBD1	TRBV29-1	TRBJ1-1	.	TGCAGCGTCGAGCAGACAGGGGGAGATGAAGCTTTCTTT	CSVEQTGGDEAFF
TRBD1	TRBV2	TRBJ1-2	once	TGTGCCAGCAGCCAGCAAGAGGGGGCAGGAGGCTACACCTTC	CASSQQEGAGGYTF
.	TRBV6-5	TRBJ2-2	.	TGTGCCAGCCAGCGTTTTGGTACGAACACCGGGGAGCTGTTTTTT	CASQRFGTNTGELFF
TRBD2	TRBV7-9	TRBJ2-1	.	TGTGCCAGCAGCCTCCCGACTAGCGGGAATTCCAATTACAATGAGCAGTTCTTC	CASSLPTSGNSNYNEQFF